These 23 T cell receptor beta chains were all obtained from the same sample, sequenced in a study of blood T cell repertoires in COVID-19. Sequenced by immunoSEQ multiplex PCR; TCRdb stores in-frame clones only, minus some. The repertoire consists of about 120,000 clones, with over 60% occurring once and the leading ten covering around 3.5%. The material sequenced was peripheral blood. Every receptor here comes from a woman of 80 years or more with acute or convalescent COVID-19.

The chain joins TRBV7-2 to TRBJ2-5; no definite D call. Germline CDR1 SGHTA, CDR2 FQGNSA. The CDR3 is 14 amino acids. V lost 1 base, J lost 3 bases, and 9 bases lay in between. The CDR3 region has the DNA TGTGCCAGCAGCTTAGACCCGAGTAAAGAGACCCAGTACTTC. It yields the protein CASSLDPSKETQYF.

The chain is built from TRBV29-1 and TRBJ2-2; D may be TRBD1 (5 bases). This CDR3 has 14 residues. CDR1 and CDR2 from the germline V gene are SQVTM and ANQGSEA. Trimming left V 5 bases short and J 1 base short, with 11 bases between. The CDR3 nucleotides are TGCAGCGTTAGGAGCCAGGGGAACACCGGGGAGCTGTTTTTT. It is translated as CSVRSQGNTGELFF.

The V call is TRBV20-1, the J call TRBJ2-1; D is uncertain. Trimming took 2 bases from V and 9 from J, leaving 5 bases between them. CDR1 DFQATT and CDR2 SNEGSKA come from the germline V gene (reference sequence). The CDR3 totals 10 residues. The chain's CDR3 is CSARNGEQFF. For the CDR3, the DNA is TGCAGTGCTAGAAACGGTGAGCAGTTCTTC.

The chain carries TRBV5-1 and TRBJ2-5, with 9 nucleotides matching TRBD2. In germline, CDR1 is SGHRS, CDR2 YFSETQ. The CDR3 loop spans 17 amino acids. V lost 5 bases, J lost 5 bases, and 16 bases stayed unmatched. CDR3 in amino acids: CASRPRPIAGVGETQYF. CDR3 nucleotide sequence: TGCGCCAGCAGACCTCGCCCTATAGCGGGAGTGGGGGAGACCCAGTACTTC.

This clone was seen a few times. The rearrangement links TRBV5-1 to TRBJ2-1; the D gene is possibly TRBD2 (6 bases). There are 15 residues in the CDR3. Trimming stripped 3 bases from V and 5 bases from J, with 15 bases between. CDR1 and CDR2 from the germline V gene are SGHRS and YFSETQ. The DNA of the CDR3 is TGCGCCAGCAGCTCAGGAATAACTAGCAACAATGAGCAGTTCTTC. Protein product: CASSSGITSNNEQFF.

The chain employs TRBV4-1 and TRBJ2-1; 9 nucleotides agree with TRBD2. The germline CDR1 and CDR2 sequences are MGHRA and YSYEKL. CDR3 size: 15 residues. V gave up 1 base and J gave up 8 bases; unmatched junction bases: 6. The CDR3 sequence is CASSQVLLAGYEQFF. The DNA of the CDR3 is TGCGCCAGCAGCCAAGTTTTGCTAGCGGGGTATGAGCAGTTCTTC.

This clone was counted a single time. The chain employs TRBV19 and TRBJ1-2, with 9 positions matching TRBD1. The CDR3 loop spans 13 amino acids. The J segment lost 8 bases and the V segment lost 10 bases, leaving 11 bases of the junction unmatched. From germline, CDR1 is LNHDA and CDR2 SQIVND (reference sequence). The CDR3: CATGAGQGGGYTF. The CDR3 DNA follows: TGTGCCACCGGAGCGGGACAGGGTGGCGGCTACACCTTC.

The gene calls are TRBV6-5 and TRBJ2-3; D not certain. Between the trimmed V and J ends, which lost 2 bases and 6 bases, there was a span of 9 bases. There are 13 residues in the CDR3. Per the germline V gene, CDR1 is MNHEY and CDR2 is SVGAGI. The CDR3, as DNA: TGTGCCAGCAGTTACCGGTTTACGGATACGCAGTATTTT. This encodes CASSYRFTDTQYF.

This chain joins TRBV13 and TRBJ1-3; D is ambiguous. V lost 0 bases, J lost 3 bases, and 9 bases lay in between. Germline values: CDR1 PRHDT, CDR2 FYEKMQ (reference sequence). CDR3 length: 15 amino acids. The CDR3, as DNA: TGTGCCAGCAGCTTAGGGGAGGGTCGTGGAAACACCATATATTTT. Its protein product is CASSLGEGRGNTIYF.

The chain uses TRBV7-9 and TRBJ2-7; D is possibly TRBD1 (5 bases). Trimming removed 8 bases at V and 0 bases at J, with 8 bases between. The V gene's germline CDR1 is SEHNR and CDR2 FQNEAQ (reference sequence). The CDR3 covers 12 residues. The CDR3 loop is CASGASSYEQYF. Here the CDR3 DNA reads TGTGCCAGCGGGGCGAGCTCCTACGAGCAGTACTTC. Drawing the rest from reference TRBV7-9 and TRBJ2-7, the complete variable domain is DTGVSQNPRHKITKRGQNVTFRCDPISEHNRLYWYRQTLGQGPEFLTYFQNEAQLEKSRLLSDRFSAERPKGSFSTLEIQRTEQGDSAMYLCASGASSYEQYFGPGTRLTVT.

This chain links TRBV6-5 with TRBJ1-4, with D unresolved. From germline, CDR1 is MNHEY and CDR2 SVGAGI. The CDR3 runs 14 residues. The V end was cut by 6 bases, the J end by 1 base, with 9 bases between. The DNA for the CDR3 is TGTGCCAGCAGCCCCTCAGGAACTAATGAAAAACTGTTTTTT. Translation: CASSPSGTNEKLFF.

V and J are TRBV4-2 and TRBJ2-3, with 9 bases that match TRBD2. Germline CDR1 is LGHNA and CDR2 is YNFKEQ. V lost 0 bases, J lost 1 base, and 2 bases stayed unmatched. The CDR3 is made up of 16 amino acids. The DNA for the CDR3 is TGTGCCAGCAGCCAAGATAGCGGGAGCGGCACAGATACGCAGTATTTT. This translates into CASSQDSGSGTDTQYF.

CDR3 loop: CASRGVNYGYTF. The CDR3 DNA reads TGTGCCAGCCGAGGAGTTAACTATGGCTACACCTTC. The rearrangement joins TRBV5-5 to TRBJ1-2; D is unresolved. Trimming cost V 7 bases and J 1 base, with 8 bases left between them. The V gene's germline CDR1 is SGHKS and CDR2 YYEKEE (reference sequence). The CDR3 covers 12 residues.

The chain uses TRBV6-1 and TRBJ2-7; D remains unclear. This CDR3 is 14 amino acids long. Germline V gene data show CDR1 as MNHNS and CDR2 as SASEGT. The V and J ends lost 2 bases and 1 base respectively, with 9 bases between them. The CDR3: CASSEIEQSYEQYF. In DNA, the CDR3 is TGTGCCAGCAGTGAAATCGAACAGTCCTACGAGCAGTACTTC.

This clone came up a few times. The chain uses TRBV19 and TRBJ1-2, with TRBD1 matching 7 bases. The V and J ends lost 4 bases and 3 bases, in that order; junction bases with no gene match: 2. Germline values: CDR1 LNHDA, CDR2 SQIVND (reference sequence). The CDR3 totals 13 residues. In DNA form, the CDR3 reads TGTGCCAGTAGTAGACAGGGATACTATGGCTACACCTTC. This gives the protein CASSRQGYYGYTF.

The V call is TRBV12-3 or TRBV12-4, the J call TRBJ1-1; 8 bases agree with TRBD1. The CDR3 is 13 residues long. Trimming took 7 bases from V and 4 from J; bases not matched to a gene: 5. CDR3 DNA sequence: TGTGCCAGCACTCCAGGACAGGGCACTGAAGCTTTCTTT. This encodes CASTPGQGTEAFF.

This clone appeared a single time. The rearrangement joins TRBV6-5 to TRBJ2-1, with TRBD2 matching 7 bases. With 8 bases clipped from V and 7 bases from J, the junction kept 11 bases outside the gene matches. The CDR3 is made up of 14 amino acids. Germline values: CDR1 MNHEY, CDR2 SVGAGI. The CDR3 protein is CASGLGLAANEQFF. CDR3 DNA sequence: TGTGCCAGCGGCCTAGGGCTAGCGGCTAATGAGCAGTTCTTC.

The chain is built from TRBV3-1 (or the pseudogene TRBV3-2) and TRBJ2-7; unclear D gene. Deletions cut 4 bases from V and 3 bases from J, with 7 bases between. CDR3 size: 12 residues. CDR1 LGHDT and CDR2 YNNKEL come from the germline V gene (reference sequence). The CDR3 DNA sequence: TGTGCCAGCAGCCCCGCCGGCTACGAGCAGTACTTC. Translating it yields CASSPAGYEQYF.

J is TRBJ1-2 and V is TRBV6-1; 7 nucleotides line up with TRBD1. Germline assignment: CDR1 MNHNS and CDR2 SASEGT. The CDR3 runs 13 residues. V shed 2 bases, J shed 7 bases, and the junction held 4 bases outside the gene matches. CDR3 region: CASSETGVGGYTF. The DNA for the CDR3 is TGTGCCAGCAGTGAAACAGGGGTCGGTGGCTACACCTTC.

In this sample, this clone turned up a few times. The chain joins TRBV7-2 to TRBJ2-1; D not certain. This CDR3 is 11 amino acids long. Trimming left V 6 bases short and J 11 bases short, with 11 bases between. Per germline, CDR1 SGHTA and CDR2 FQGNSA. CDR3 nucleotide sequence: TGTGCCAGCAGTTTCAATTCCAAGCAGTTCTTC. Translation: CASSFNSKQFF.

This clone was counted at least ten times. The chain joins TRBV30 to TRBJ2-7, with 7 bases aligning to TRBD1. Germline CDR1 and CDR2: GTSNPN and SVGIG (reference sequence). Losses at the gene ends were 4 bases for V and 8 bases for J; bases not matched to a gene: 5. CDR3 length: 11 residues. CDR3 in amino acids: CAWTGQTKQYF. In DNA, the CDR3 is TGTGCCTGGACGGGACAGACAAAGCAGTACTTC.

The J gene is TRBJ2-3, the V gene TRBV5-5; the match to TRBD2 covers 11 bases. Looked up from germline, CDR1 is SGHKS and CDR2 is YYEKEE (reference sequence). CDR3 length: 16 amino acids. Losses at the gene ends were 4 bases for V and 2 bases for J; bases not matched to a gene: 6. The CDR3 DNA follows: TGTGCCAGCAGCCCGGGGACTAGCGGACCCACAGATACGCAGTATTTT. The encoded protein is CASSPGTSGPTDTQYF.

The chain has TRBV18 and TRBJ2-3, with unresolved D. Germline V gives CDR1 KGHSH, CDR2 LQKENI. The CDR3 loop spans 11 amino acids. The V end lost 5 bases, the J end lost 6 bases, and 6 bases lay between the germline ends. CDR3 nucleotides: TGTGCCAGCTCATCGTTGGATACGCAGTATTTT. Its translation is CASSSLDTQYF.